This T cell receptor (beta chain) was recorded in a study of identical twins (dated by TCRdb to between 2015 and 2016). Some background on the complete study: To test whether fetal clonotypes persist, this study deep-sequenced TCR alpha and beta repertoires from monozygotic twins, from unrelated adults of various ages, and from cord blood. To rule out contamination, replicate twin experiments were performed at different times with different library preparation protocols. Summary of the overall study and its limitations: In monozygotic twins, recombination models systematically underestimated out-of-frame TCR alpha sharing, but the models matched the sharing seen between unrelated individuals. Zero-insertion analyses could be partly confounded by invariant T cells such as MAIT and iNKT, although diverse VJ usage argued against such confounding for most clonotypes. Because the same donors could not be followed over many years, conclusions were based on cross-sectional statistical analysis. Compared with coincidental sharing between unrelated individuals, out-of-frame TCR alpha sequences shared between twins showed an excess of sequences with low generation probability. In beta out-of-frame sequences, excess twin sharing was weaker, because having fewer shared sequences lowered the signal-to-noise ratio. Fewer insertions were carried by abundant cord blood beta clonotypes; a weaker similar trend was observed in young adult naive repertoires, while no such trend was observed in memory repertoires.

Reading the germline V gene (reference sequence) gives CDR1 DFQATT and CDR2 SNEGSKA. Trimming takes 3 bases from V and 6 bases from J, and the germline ends sit 12 bases apart. The CDR3, cysteine through phenylalanine, is 13 amino acids long. Of the read, only the CDR3 DNA is kept; its 39 bases are in frame from base 1. Every donor was a healthy Caucasian. The study also sequenced three unrelated non-twin adults: a male aged 18 to 30, a male aged 50 to 59 and a female aged 50 to 59. Miltenyi CD45RO+ enrichment and human naive T-cell isolation kits were used to isolate memory (CD45RO+) and naive T cells from PBMC. Receptor amplification or capture employed 5' RACE. TCRdb records Illumina HiSeq 2000 as the sequencer. A universal primer binding site was added through template switching, and the final cDNA carried a unique molecular identifier so that TCR cDNA molecules could be counted accurately. Specific primers in the conserved constant-segment region were used to synthesize first-strand cDNA for the TCR alpha and beta chains. To control for contamination, every cDNA library carried two barcodes: a SMART-Mk sample barcode plus Illumina barcodes. TruSeq adapter sequences, together with Illumina sample barcodes, were added in two successive PCR steps. TCR alpha and beta cDNA libraries were sequenced on the Illumina HiSeq platform with custom primers. From the authors' description of their analysis: MiGEC processed the raw reads to extract unique molecular identifiers, while MiXCR was used to determine the CDR3 positions. For each individual, recombination models were inferred using an EM algorithm with the repgenHMM and IGoR tools. Shared clonotypes were analyzed with the tcR package in R, and sharing was normalized by the product of cloneset sizes. To study raw recombination without the effects of thymic and clonal selection, out-of-frame nonproductive sequences were analyzed. In-frame beta chains were kept once TCRdb had trimmed the public reads at Q25 with fastp and called clones with MiXCR. One record per CDR3 amino acid sequence lists the most common genes and DNA. The V and J calls, along with clone size, are taken from TCRdb and not from the paper's own processing. This sample comprises about 390,000 distinct CDR3 sequences, 7% to 9.5% of them detected only once. The ten most abundant clones make up 8% to 9.5% of the sample.

This clonotype has only a few counts. Its antigen remains unidentified. No much larger clonotype is one base removed from it; base qualities were not supplied. Sequences were obtained from naive T cells sorted from blood. What the cell subset or site label conveys for this sample: cells isolated with a human naive T-cell isolation kit. The chain uses TRBV20-1 and TRBJ1-5, with TRBD1 tentatively as D gene (6 bases match). The sequence was obtained from a woman between 50 and 59 years old in good health. The DNA sequence is as follows: TGCAGTGCTAGCACCGGGGGCGTTCAGCCCCAGCATTTT. Protein translation: CSASTGGVQPQHF.